The present TCR beta chain was sequenced within a study of control samples from healthy donors and cancer patients. Here immunoSEQ multiplex PCR was the method, and the copy in TCRdb shows in-frame clones only, minus some. In the table there are about 220,000 clones, 85% to 95% of which are singletons. Trimming cost V 6 bases and J 4 bases; bases outside gene matches: 16. CDR1 is KGHSH and CDR2 is LQKENI in the germline V gene. CDR3 length: 18 residues. This sequence originates from a man in his forties or fifties in good health. J is TRBJ2-2 and V is TRBV18; 8 nucleotides align to TRBD2. The specimen was blood. The CDR3 DNA reads as TGTGCCAGCTCCAGAGGACCGGGGGGGCCCTCGAGCACCGGGGAGCTGTTTTTT. Its translation is CASSRGPGGPSSTGELFF.